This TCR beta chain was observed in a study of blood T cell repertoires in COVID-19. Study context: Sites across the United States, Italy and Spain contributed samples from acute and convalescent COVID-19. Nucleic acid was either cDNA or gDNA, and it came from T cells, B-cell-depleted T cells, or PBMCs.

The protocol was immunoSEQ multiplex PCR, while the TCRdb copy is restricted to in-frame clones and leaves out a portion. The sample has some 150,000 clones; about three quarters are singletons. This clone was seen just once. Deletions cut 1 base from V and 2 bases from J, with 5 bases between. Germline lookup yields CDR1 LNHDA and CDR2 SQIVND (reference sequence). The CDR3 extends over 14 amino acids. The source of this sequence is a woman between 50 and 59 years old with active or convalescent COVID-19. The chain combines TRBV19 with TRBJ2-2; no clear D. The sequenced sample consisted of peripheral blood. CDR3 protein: CASSIVTNTGELFF. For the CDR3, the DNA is TGTGCCAGTAGTATAGTCACTAACACCGGGGAGCTGTTTTTT.